The source of this T cell receptor beta chain is a study of shared clonotypes between healthy human individuals. The method was immunoSEQ multiplex PCR; TCRdb's version includes in-frame clones alone and lacks a portion of them. Among 1,400,000 or so clones listed, approximately 98.5% were seen once. Overall study results and limits: Larger estimated richness was generally seen in naive subsets than in memory subsets.

Concerning this clone itself: Its antigen is not known.

Unmatched junction bases numbered 17, after V lost 4 bases and J lost 9 bases. The CDR3 has 17 amino acids. Germline CDR1 is SGHNT and CDR2 is YYREEE (reference sequence). J is TRBJ2-1 and V is TRBV5-4; 9 bases map to TRBD2. The receptor comes from a man under 40 in good health. Sample: naive CD4+ T cells sorted from blood. Subset denoted: CD45RA+ positively selected. The CDR3 DNA sequence: TGTGCCAGCAGCGGTAGACTAGCGGAAAGGAGCACAACTGAGCAGTTCTTC. Protein product: CASSGRLAERSTTEQFF.